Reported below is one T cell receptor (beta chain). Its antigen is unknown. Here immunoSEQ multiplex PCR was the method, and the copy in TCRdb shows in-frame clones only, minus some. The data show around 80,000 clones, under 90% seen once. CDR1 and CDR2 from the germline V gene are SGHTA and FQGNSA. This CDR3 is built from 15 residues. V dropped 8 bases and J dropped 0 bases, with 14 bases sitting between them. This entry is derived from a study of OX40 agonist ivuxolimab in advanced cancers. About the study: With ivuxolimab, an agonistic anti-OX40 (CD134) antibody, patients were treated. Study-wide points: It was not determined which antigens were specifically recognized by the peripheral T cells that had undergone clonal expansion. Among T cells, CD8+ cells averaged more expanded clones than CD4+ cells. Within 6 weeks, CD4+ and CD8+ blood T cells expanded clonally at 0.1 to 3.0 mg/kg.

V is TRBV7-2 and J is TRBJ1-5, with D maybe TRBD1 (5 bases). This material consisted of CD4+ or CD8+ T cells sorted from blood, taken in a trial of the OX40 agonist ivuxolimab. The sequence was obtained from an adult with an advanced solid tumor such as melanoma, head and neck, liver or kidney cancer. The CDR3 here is CASGAGGASNQPQHF. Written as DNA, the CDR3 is TGTGCCAGCGGCGCGGGGGGTGCTAGCAATCAGCCCCAGCATTTT.